The clone carrying this T cell receptor beta chain was found a few times. Following extraction, RNA underwent reverse transcription to cDNA, which served as the sequencing template. Measured with immunoSEQ multiplex PCR; TCRdb has only the in-frame clones, and not every one. This sample yields 80,000 to 95,000 clones, of which around 44% are seen a single time; roughly 18% belongs to the top ten. Treatment in this sample: oral pan-JAK inhibitor, 5-10 mg twice daily. This CDR3 has 12 amino acids. Per germline, CDR1 SGHTA and CDR2 FQGNSA. V lost 3 bases and J lost 1, with 2 bases in between. This sample stems from a study of CD8+ T cells in alopecia areata. Study information: Treated patients were scored for severity by percent of scalp affected.

Sequencing used CD8+ T cells sorted from blood, obtained at week 24, from a patient treated with tofacitinib. The rearrangement joins TRBV7-2 to TRBJ2-3; D is unclear. The receptor's source is a human donor with alopecia areata. The CDR3 is CASSLGTDTQYF. Here the CDR3 DNA reads TGTGCCAGCAGCTTGGGCACAGATACGCAGTATTTT.